These T cell receptor beta chains were read from a single sample in a study of CDR3 diversity in severe acne. A single record per CDR3 protein comes from TCRdb applying MiXCR to the PCR reads. The sample carries 90,000 or so distinct CDR3 sequences, approximately 52% recorded once. The sequenced sample was blood. The receptor source for this set is a male donor in good health, serving as a control. The CDR3 runs from the conserved cysteine through the conserved F or W. Each record gives: clone size, D gene, J gene, V gene, CDR3 protein, CDR3 DNA. A D gene is named only where the DNA matches it firmly. Size tells how often a clone was seen (once, few, many) or the class of an expanded clone, and some rows leave it out.

>once|TRBD2|TRBJ2-7|TRBV10-1
CASAGLAYEQYF
TGCGCCAGTGCGGGACTAGCCTACGAGCAGTACTTC
>-|-|TRBJ1-3|TRBV2
CASSPLGANSGNTIYF
TGTGCCAGCAGTCCCCTGGGGGCGAACTCTGGAAACACCATATATTTT
>medium-sized|-|TRBJ2-7|TRBV29-1
CSVEGARDGGYEQYF
TGCAGCGTTGAAGGGGCGCGTGATGGAGGCTACGAGCAGTACTTC
>medium-sized|TRBD1|TRBJ2-1|TRBV4-1
CASSHQQGSYYNEQFF
TGCGCCAGCAGCCACCAACAGGGGTCCTACTACAATGAGCAGTTCTTC
>few|-|TRBJ1-1|TRBV12-5
CASGLGQSEAFF
TGTGCTAGTGGTTTAGGACAGTCTGAAGCTTTCTTT
>-|-|TRBJ2-1|TRBV3-1
CASSQETADYYNEQFF
TGTGCCAGCAGCCAAGAGACAGCGGATTACTACAATGAGCAGTTCTTC
>many|-|TRBJ2-3|TRBV6-4
CASSELASGTDTQYF
TGTGCCAGCAGTGAGTTAGCTTCTGGCACAGATACGCAGTATTTT
>-|-|TRBJ2-7|TRBV5-1
CASSFDGVYERYF
TGCGCCAGCAGCTTCGACGGGGTCTACGAGCGGTACTTC
>-|TRBD2|TRBJ2-7|TRBV5-4
CASSSRLAGLYEQYF
TGTGCCAGCAGCTCAAGACTAGCGGGGCTCTACGAGCAGTACTTC
>few|-|TRBJ1-4|TRBV28
CASSLAWRGKKLFF
TGTGCCAGCAGTTTGGCTTGGCGTGGGAAAAAACTGTTTTTT
>once|-|TRBJ1-1|TRBV12-3/TRBV12-4
CASIPGTSRTEAFF
TGTGCCAGCATTCCCGGGACGAGCCGCACTGAAGCTTTCTTT
>few|-|TRBJ2-5|TRBV7-8
CASSPEGTQYF
TGTGCCAGCAGTCCCGAGGGGACCCAGTACTTC
>-|TRBD1|TRBJ1-1|TRBV24-1
CATSDGGTGPEAFF
TGTGCCACCAGTGATGGGGGGACAGGGCCTGAAGCTTTCTTT
>-|TRBD1|TRBJ1-4|TRBV7-2
CASSFKTGGEKLFF
TGTGCCAGCAGCTTTAAGACAGGGGGCGAAAAACTGTTTTTT
>-|-|TRBJ1-2|TRBV24-1
CATSPTDSYGYTF
TGTGCCACCAGTCCGACAGATTCCTATGGCTACACCTTC
>-|-|TRBJ1-5|TRBV7-8
CASSPTLGGEQFFGPTQPQHF
-
>-|-|TRBJ2-1|TRBV20-1
CSAENLAWGRLGNGRFF
TGCAGTGCTGAGAACCTCGCTTGGGGTAGGCTAGGGAATGGGCGGTTCTTC
>many|-|TRBJ2-7|TRBV5-1
CASSLEQTYEQYF
TGCGCCAGCAGCTTGGAACAAACCTACGAGCAGTACTTC
>-|-|TRBJ1-1|TRBV7-3
CASSLEGGGNMNTEAFF
TGTGCCAGCAGCTTAGAGGGGGGGGGTAACATGAACACTGAAGCTTTCTTT
>-|-|TRBJ2-1|TRBV10-3
CAISDRDPHNEQFF
TGTGCCATCAGTGACCGGGACCCTCACAATGAGCAGTTCTTC
>-|-|TRBJ2-7|TRBV7-9
CASSFSTYEQYF
TGTGCCAGCAGCTTTTCGACTTACGAGCAGTACTTC
>-|-|TRBJ2-7|TRBV29-1
CSVLEVGSGGYEQYF
TGCAGCGTTTTGGAAGTCGGGAGTGGGGGCTACGAGCAGTACTTC
>many|TRBD1|TRBJ2-5|TRBV27
CASSSTRAPGTGSETQYF
TGTGCCAGCAGTTCTACCCGGGCTCCCGGGACAGGGTCAGAGACCCAGTACTTC
>many|-|TRBJ2-7|TRBV10-3
CATWAAGNTYEQYF
TGTGCCACATGGGCGGCGGGTAATACCTACGAGCAGTACTTC
>-|TRBD2|TRBJ2-1|TRBV29-1
CSVGERASGGGDEQFF
TGCAGCGTTGGGGAAAGGGCTAGCGGGGGCGGCGATGAGCAGTTCTTC
>few|TRBD1|TRBJ1-2|TRBV20-1
CSARDLTGANYGYTF
TGCAGTGCTAGAGACCTGACAGGGGCGAACTATGGCTACACCTTC
>-|TRBD2|TRBJ2-7|TRBV11-2
CASSLGGTTTYEQYF
TGTGCCAGCAGCTTAGGGGGGACTACTACCTACGAGCAGTACTTC
>-|-|TRBJ2-7|TRBV6-1
CASSEAGPPYEQYF
TGTGCCAGCAGTGAAGCGGGACCTCCCTACGAGCAGTACTTC
>-|-|TRBJ2-2|TRBV7-2
CASSHGAENTGEPFF
TGTGCCAGCAGCCACGGCGCGGAGAACACCGGGGAGCCGTTTTTT
>many|-|TRBJ1-5|TRBV20-1
CSAWTPSLNQPQHF
TGCAGTGCGTGGACCCCGAGCCTCAATCAGCCCCAGCATTTT
>medium-sized|TRBD1|TRBJ1-5|TRBV2
CASSPTGQGNQPQHF
TGTGCCAGCAGTCCCACGGGACAGGGCAATCAGCCCCAGCATTTT
>few|-|TRBJ2-2|TRBV7-6
CASSSPPNTGELFF
TGTGCCAGCAGCTCCCCCCCTAACACCGGGGAGCTGTTTTTT
>once|-|TRBJ2-7|TRBV20-1
CSAREEGTYNERYF
TGCAGTGCTAGAGAAGAGGGAACTTACAACGAGCGGTACTTC
>-|TRBD2|TRBJ2-5|TRBV4-2
CASSQGTSGETQYF
TGTGCCAGCAGCCAAGGGACTAGCGGAGAGACCCAGTACTTC
>few|-|TRBJ1-2|TRBV18
CASSRPVDGYTF
TGTGCCAGCTCTCGACCCGTGGATGGCTACACCTTC
>-|-|TRBJ2-7|TRBV2
CASSVENRRHEQYF
TGTGCCAGCAGTGTAGAGAATCGGCGCCACGAGCAGTATTTC
>-|TRBD1|TRBJ1-1|TRBV4-1
CASSPRGGQGNTEAFF
TGCGCCAGCAGCCCCCGGGGGGGACAGGGGAACACTGAAGCTTTCTTT
>-|-|TRBJ2-3|TRBV2
CASRRGRTITDTQYF
TGTGCCAGCAGGAGGGGGAGGACTATAACAGATACGCAGTATTTT
>-|-|TRBJ2-3|TRBV20-1
CSARGRGPRGGDTQYF
TGCAGTGCTAGGGGGCGGGGCCCCCGTGGAGGAGATACGCAGTATTTT
>-|TRBD1|TRBJ1-2|TRBV9
CASSLTVSGQGGGYTF
TGTGCCAGCAGCCTTACCGTCTCTGGACAGGGAGGAGGCTACACCTTC
>-|-|TRBJ1-1|TRBV5-1
CASGTRRGNTEAFF
TGCGCCAGCGGAACCAGGCGGGGGAACACTGAAGCTTTCTTT
>-|-|TRBJ2-3|TRBV7-3
CASSLGRMISTGTQYF
TGTGCCAGCAGCTTAGGGCGCATGATTAGCACAGGTACGCAGTATTTT
>many|-|TRBJ2-4|TRBV5-1
CASSLSDKNIQYF
TGCGCCAGCAGCTTGTCGGACAAAAACATTCAGTACTTC
>-|-|TRBJ2-5|TRBV7-6
CASSLHPGNEILFFGSGTQYF
-
>-|-|TRBJ2-5|TRBV7-6
CASSRWTAQQGTQYF
TGTGCCAGCAGCCGCTGGACAGCGCAACAAGGGACCCAGTACTTC
>-|-|TRBJ1-2|TRBV25-1
CASSELSGFYGYTF
TGTGCCAGCAGTGAATTATCAGGGTTCTATGGCTACACCTTC
>few|TRBD2|TRBJ2-7|TRBV6-1
CASSEALQGLAGSYEQYF
TGTGCCAGCAGTGAAGCGCTTCAGGGACTAGCGGGGTCGTACGAGCAGTACTTC
>-|-|TRBJ2-7|TRBV29-1
CSVEEGYEQYF
TGCAGCGTTGAAGAGGGGTACGAGCAGTACTTC
>few|TRBD2|TRBJ2-5|TRBV5-1
CASSPRGLAGDRKTQYF
TGCGCCAGCAGCCCTCGCGGACTAGCGGGAGACCGAAAGACCCAGTACTTC
>few|TRBD2|TRBJ2-7|TRBV18
CASSLRGVSYEQYF
TGTGCCAGCTCATTGCGGGGGGTCTCCTACGAGCAGTACTTC
>many|TRBD1|TRBJ2-7|TRBV29-1
CSARDSKSYEQYF
TGCAGCGCCCGGGACAGCAAATCCTACGAGCAGTACTTC
>many|TRBD2|TRBJ2-7|TRBV7-8
CASSALLADPTYEQYF
TGTGCCAGCAGCGCCCTACTAGCGGACCCTACCTACGAGCAGTACTTC
>-|-|TRBJ2-5|TRBV20-1
CSARALEETETQYF
TGCAGTGCTAGAGCGCTGGAGGAGACGGAGACCCAGTACTTC
>medium-sized|TRBD2|TRBJ2-5|TRBV10-3
CAISPTSGPQETQYF
TGTGCCATCAGTCCGACTAGCGGCCCACAAGAGACCCAGTACTTC
>-|-|TRBJ2-7|TRBV9
CASSQDVGAYEQYF
TGTGCCAGCAGCCAAGACGTGGGGGCCTACGAGCAGTACTTC
>many|TRBD1|TRBJ2-7|TRBV19
CASSFGQASYEQYF
TGTGCCAGTAGTTTTGGACAGGCTTCCTACGAGCAGTACTTC
>-|-|TRBJ1-1|TRBV20-1
CSGTSRGNTEAFF
TGCAGTGGCACATCCAGGGGGAACACTGAAGCTTTCTTT
>-|-|TRBJ1-5|TRBV2
CASSNQKGQGGNQPQHF
TGTGCCAGCAGCAACCAGAAAGGACAAGGGGGCAATCAGCCCCAGCATTTT
>-|-|TRBJ2-2|TRBV5-1
CASSLGTIHLGGELFF
TGCGCCAGCAGCTTGGGGACTATTCACCTAGGTGGGGAGCTGTTTTTT
>-|-|TRBJ1-2|TRBV9
CASSQAGAIRGYTF
TGTGCCAGCAGCCAGGCAGGGGCCATACGGGGCTACACCTTC